A single sample gave rise to the 8 T cell receptor beta chains below, sequenced in a study of CD8+ T cells in alopecia areata. Extraction and reverse transcription of RNA yielded cDNA as the sequencing template. Generated by immunoSEQ multiplex PCR, the TCRdb table keeps only in-frame clones and is missing some. Of 150,000 to 200,000 clones in the sample, 40% to 65% were seen once. As to treatment: oral pan-JAK inhibitor, 5-10 mg twice daily. The sample was CD8+ T cells sorted from blood, taken at week 52, from a patient treated with tofacitinib. Every receptor here comes from a human donor with alopecia areata.

CDR3 amino acids: CASSRRPYEQYF. The CDR3 nucleotides are TGTGCCAGCAGCCGGAGGCCCTACGAGCAGTACTTC. The chain couples TRBV7-9 to TRBJ2-7, with D possibly being TRBD2 (5 bases). Trimming stripped 5 bases from V and 2 bases from J, with 7 bases between. Germline CDR1 is SEHNR and CDR2 is FQNEAQ (reference sequence). The CDR3 contains 12 residues.

V gene TRBV30 combines with J gene TRBJ1-5, with D possibly being TRBD1 (5 bases). The germline gives CDR1 GTSNPN, CDR2 SVGIG (reference sequence). The CDR3 has 15 residues. V gave up 1 base and J gave up 0 bases, with 10 bases separating them. CDR3 nucleotide sequence: TGTGCCTGGAGTGACGAAGACAGTAGCAATCAGCCCCAGCATTTT. It yields the protein CAWSDEDSSNQPQHF.

This clone was picked up one time. The chain employs TRBV28 and TRBJ2-7; D is unresolved. Trimming removed 3 bases from V and 1 base from J, with 10 bases in between. Germline values: CDR1 MDHEN, CDR2 SYDVKM. CDR3 length: 14 residues. The CDR3 sequence is CASSFPAVSYEQYF. The CDR3 DNA reads as TGTGCCAGCAGTTTCCCGGCCGTGTCCTACGAGCAGTACTTC.

This rearrangement joins TRBV9 to TRBJ2-1; 7 bases map to TRBD2. This CDR3 contains 15 residues. The germline V gene has CDR1 SGDLS and CDR2 YYNGEE. V trimming: 4 bases; J trimming: 1 base; junction bases outside the gene matches: 5. The DNA of the CDR3 is TGTGCCAGCAGCCCCACTAGCGTGTCCTACAATGAGCAGTTCTTC. It is translated as CASSPTSVSYNEQFF.

DNA for the CDR3: TGTGCCAGCAGCCCTTCCCGTCCCGCGGTAGGTGAGCAGTTCTTC. Protein sequence: CASSPSRPAVGEQFF. J is TRBJ2-1 and V is TRBV7-2; D is ambiguous. Between the trimmed V and J ends, which lost 5 bases and 9 bases, there was a span of 20 bases. This CDR3 region has 15 residues. CDR1 is SGHTA and CDR2 is FQGNSA in the germline V gene.

This clone has a single count. The rearrangement uses TRBV6-1 and TRBJ2-2, with D possibly called TRBD1 or TRBD2 (5 bases each). Germline assignment: CDR1 MNHNS and CDR2 SASEGT. V was shortened by 4 bases and J by 7 bases, with 10 bases between the two germline ends. The CDR3 runs 13 residues. The CDR3 DNA is TGTGCCAGCAGTGGCGAGGGGTTCGGGGAGCTGTTTTTT. Encoded protein: CASSGEGFGELFF.

The V call is TRBV10-3, the J call TRBJ1-5, with 9 positions matching TRBD1. In germline, CDR1 is ENHRY, CDR2 SYGVKD. V lost 6 bases, J lost 4 bases, and 7 bases stayed unmatched. This CDR3 is 15 amino acids long. CDR3 sequence reads: CAISTDRGLNQPQHF. CDR3 nucleotide sequence: TGTGCCATCAGCACAGACAGGGGGTTGAATCAGCCCCAGCATTTT.

The chain carries TRBV27 and TRBJ2-5; D is possibly TRBD1 or TRBD2 (5 bases each). CDR1 and CDR2 (germline): MNHEY, SMNVEV (reference sequence). CDR3 length: 15 amino acids. Trimming took 6 bases from V and 0 from J, leaving 14 bases between them. CDR3 DNA: TGTGCCAGCAGCCCTTGGGACGGAAACCAAGAGACCCAGTACTTC. Protein: CASSPWDGNQETQYF.